This TCR beta chain was recovered during a study of cytomegalovirus exposure and HLA in healthy donors. About the study: The 120 validation repertoires, a later analysis reported, used the same platform as the roughly 660 repertoires from the first cohort. The study, taken as a whole, reports: Reportedly, diagnosis of cytomegalovirus status by the classifier showed high specificity and sensitivity. Roughly 170 TCR beta chains were listed as cytomegalovirus-associated. Researchers reported that a few CMV-associated chains were confirmed in vitro as CMV antigen-specific.

The ends lost 0 bases at V and 1 base at J; junction bases unmatched: 18. This CDR3 comprises 22 residues. Germline V gene lookup returns CDR1 WSHSY and CDR2 SAAADI. As to this clone: Its antigen is still unknown.

Sequencing was performed with immunoSEQ multiplex PCR; in TCRdb, only in-frame clones are kept and a portion is missing. The sample records tens of thousands of clones, around 92% being singletons. The rearrangement uses TRBV10-2 and TRBJ1-4; 9 nucleotides agree with TRBD1. This sequence was found in a woman younger than 35 in good health and CMV-seronegative. The sequenced material came from PBMCs. The DNA for the CDR3 is TGCGCCAGCAGTGAGTCGTCGAAGCCGGACAGGGGAGCCCAGGTAACTAATGAAAAACTGTTTTTT. This gives the protein CASSESSKPDRGAQVTNEKLFF.